The 24 T cell receptor beta chains in this list originate from one sample, sequenced in a study of blood T cell repertoires in COVID-19. The protocol was immunoSEQ multiplex PCR, while the TCRdb copy is restricted to in-frame clones and leaves out a portion. The sample lists about 75,000 clones, over 75% occurring once. The sample was peripheral blood. The receptors derive from a human donor in a cohort sampled during active COVID-19.

This clone was detected only once. The chain joins TRBV27 to TRBJ2-1; 9 positions match TRBD1. CDR1 and CDR2 from the germline V gene are MNHEY and SMNVEV (reference sequence). The J segment lost 10 bases and the V segment lost 4 bases, leaving 8 bases of the junction unmatched. The CDR3 contains 14 residues. CDR3 bases: TGTGCCAGCAGTTCCGGGACAGGGAAGGTAGAGCAGTTCTTC. This translates into CASSSGTGKVEQFF.

The chain combines TRBV5-1 with TRBJ2-1; tentatively, D is TRBD2 (6 bases). The CDR3 sequence is 15 residues long. The V gene's germline CDR1 is SGHRS and CDR2 YFSETQ. Trimming removed 4 bases from V and 1 base from J, with 12 bases in between. The CDR3 sequence is CASSRELISYNEQFF. CDR3 bases: TGCGCCAGCAGCCGGGAGCTGATATCCTACAATGAGCAGTTCTTC.

This clone has at least ten counts. The rearrangement links TRBV28 to TRBJ2-1, with a weak D call TRBD1 (5 bases). In germline, CDR1 is MDHEN, CDR2 SYDVKM. This CDR3 has 12 residues. Trimming took off 5 bases at V and 14 bases at J, with 16 bases between the two ends. The CDR3 reads CASSAGWGQEFF. The CDR3 nucleotides are TGTGCCAGCAGTGCTGGCTGGGGCCAGGAGTTCTTC.

V gene TRBV7-6 combines with J gene TRBJ2-7; weak D call: TRBD1 (6 bases). This CDR3 spans 16 amino acids. CDR1 and CDR2 (germline): SGHVS, FNYEAQ. V gave up 1 base and J gave up 0 bases, with 13 bases separating them. CDR3 protein: CASSLEQGTSSYEQYF. As DNA, the CDR3 is TGTGCCAGCAGCTTAGAGCAGGGGACAAGCTCCTACGAGCAGTACTTC. The variable domain in full, completed from reference TRBV7-6 and TRBJ2-7, reads GAGVSQSPRYKVTKRGQDVALRCDPISGHVSLYWYRQALGQGPEFLTYFNYEAQQDKSGLPNDRFSAERPEGSISTLTIQRTEQRDSAMYRCASSLEQGTSSYEQYFGPGTRLTVT.

The genes are TRBV11-3 and TRBJ2-3, with 9 bases identical to TRBD1. The CDR3 runs to 15 residues. Per the germline V gene, CDR1 is SGHNT and CDR2 is YENEEA. The trim removed 1 base at V and 6 bases at J, leaving 5 bases unmatched. This CDR3 reads CASSLAGTGLDTQYF. The CDR3 DNA sequence: TGTGCCAGCAGCTTAGCCGGGACAGGGTTGGATACGCAGTATTTT.

V gene TRBV19 combines with J gene TRBJ2-1; 10 positions agree with TRBD2. Per the germline V gene, CDR1 is LNHDA and CDR2 is SQIVND (reference sequence). V lost 3 bases, J lost 8 bases, and 7 bases stayed unmatched. CDR3 length equals 15 residues. The CDR3 sequence is CASSIGAGGPYEQFF. For the CDR3, the DNA is TGTGCCAGTAGTATTGGAGCGGGGGGGCCTTATGAGCAGTTCTTC.

This clone was recorded once. The J gene is TRBJ2-7, the V gene TRBV2; TRBD2 matches at 12 bases. This CDR3 spans 16 amino acids. Germline trimming cut 6 bases from V and 5 bases from J; bases unmatched to any gene: 11. CDR1 and CDR2 from the germline V gene are SNHLY and FYNNEI. Written as DNA, the CDR3 is TGTGCCAGCAGGGGGCCCCTAGCGGGAGGGGCCCACGAGCAGTACTTC. Amino acids: CASRGPLAGGAHEQYF. The full variable domain, its missing parts supplied by reference TRBV2 and TRBJ2-7, is EPEVTQTPSHQVTQMGQEVILRCVPISNHLYFYWYRQILGQKVEFLVSFYNNEISEKSEIFDDQFSVERPDGSNFTLKIRSTKLEDSAMYFCASRGPLAGGAHEQYFGPGTRLTVT.

The chain is built from TRBV7-8 and TRBJ2-3, with 7 bases aligning to TRBD2. The germline V gene has CDR1 SGHVS and CDR2 FQNEAQ. The J segment lost 13 bases and the V segment lost 4 bases, leaving 8 bases of the junction unmatched. The CDR3 is made up of 12 amino acids. Here the CDR3 DNA reads TGTGCCAGCAGCTCCTTAGCGGGTGGCGAGTATTTT. Translated: CASSSLAGGEYF.

V usage is TRBV7-3 and J usage is TRBJ2-1; D is unresolved. V was clipped by 2 bases and J by 2 bases, with 10 bases between them. This CDR3 spans 15 amino acids. Germline V gene data show CDR1 as SGHTA and CDR2 as FQGTGA. CDR3 nucleotide sequence: TGTGCCAGCAGCTTATCAAGCACGCCCTACAATGAGCAGTTCTTC. Protein product: CASSLSSTPYNEQFF. The whole variable domain, filled in from reference TRBV7-3 and TRBJ2-1, reads GAGVSQTPSNKVTEKGKYVELRCDPISGHTALYWYRQSLGQGPEFLIYFQGTGAADDSGLPNDRFFAVRPEGSVSTLKIQRTERGDSAVYLCASSLSSTPYNEQFFGPGTRLTVL.

The rearrangement links TRBV7-2 to TRBJ1-2; the D is unclear. Trimming took off 4 bases at V and 7 bases at J, with 10 bases between the two ends. The germline V gene has CDR1 SGHTA and CDR2 FQGNSA. This CDR3 is built from 12 residues. CDR3 sequence (DNA): TGTGCCAGCAGCTCGCCCCCCGGTGGCTACACCTTC. Translation: CASSSPPGGYTF.

This chain uses TRBV11-2 with TRBJ1-5; D is possibly TRBD1 (6 bases). This CDR3 has 17 residues. Germline values: CDR1 SGHAT, CDR2 FQNNGV. V shed 6 bases and J shed 0 bases, with 18 bases lying between them. CDR3 residues: CASSSGTSLYSNQPQHF. The CDR3 DNA sequence: TGTGCCAGCAGTTCCGGGACATCTCTCTATAGCAATCAGCCCCAGCATTTT.

The J gene is TRBJ2-5, the V gene TRBV28, with 9 bases aligning to TRBD1. Germline V gene lookup returns CDR1 MDHEN and CDR2 SYDVKM. Trimming removed 6 bases from V and 5 bases from J; junction bases left unmatched: 4. CDR3 length: 13 residues. CDR3 sequence reads: CASSQGTGETQYF. The CDR3 DNA reads TGTGCCAGCAGCCAGGGGACAGGGGAGACCCAGTACTTC.

This chain uses TRBV2 with TRBJ1-4; perhaps TRBD1 as D (5 bases). CDR1 SNHLY and CDR2 FYNNEI come from the germline V gene. This CDR3 contains 14 residues. Trimming took off 7 bases at V and 3 bases at J, with 12 bases between the two ends. CDR3 nucleotide sequence: TGTGCCAGCAATTGGAGGGGATCTAATGAAAAACTGTTTTTT. This codes for CASNWRGSNEKLFF.

The chain carries TRBV13 and TRBJ1-2; the D gene is possibly TRBD1 (6 bases). The CDR3 runs to 14 residues. Germline V gives CDR1 PRHDT, CDR2 FYEKMQ (reference sequence). Trimming pared 5 bases from V and 5 bases from J, leaving 15 bases between. Here the CDR3 DNA reads TGTGCCAGCAGCAACCGACAGGAGCTTTATGGCTACACCTTC. Its translation is CASSNRQELYGYTF.

The chain uses TRBV15 and TRBJ2-3; no definite D call. Germline values: CDR1 LNHNV, CDR2 YYDKDF (reference sequence). V was pared by 0 bases and J by 0 bases, with 10 bases between. This CDR3 has 16 amino acids. The CDR3: CATSRDFAASTDTQYF. In nucleotides, the CDR3 is TGTGCCACCAGCAGAGATTTTGCGGCTAGCACAGATACGCAGTATTTT.

The V gene is TRBV27, the J gene TRBJ2-2, with D tentatively TRBD2 (7 bases). Trimming pared 7 bases from V and 3 bases from J, leaving 18 bases between. This CDR3 has 16 residues. Germline V CDR1 and CDR2: MNHEY, SMNVEV (reference sequence). The CDR3 DNA sequence: TGTGCCAGCACCCGAGCTGGGGGGGCTGACACCGGGGAGCTGTTTTTT. Translating it yields CASTRAGGADTGELFF.

The chain joins TRBV3-1 (or the pseudogene TRBV3-2) to TRBJ2-5; 10 bases match TRBD2. The CDR3 contains 15 residues. Germline CDR1 and CDR2: LGHDT and YNNKEL (reference sequence). J lost 5 bases, V lost 4 bases, and 7 bases had no gene match. This CDR3 is CASSLGTSDWETQYF. The CDR3 DNA is TGTGCCAGCAGCCTGGGGACTAGCGATTGGGAGACCCAGTACTTC.

The rearrangement links TRBV5-1 to TRBJ2-6; 7 nucleotides align to TRBD1. The CDR3 extends over 20 amino acids. V lost 0 bases to trimming and J lost 0 bases; unmatched junction nucleotides: 12. Germline CDR1 reads SGHRS; CDR2 reads YFSETQ. In nucleotides, the CDR3 is TGCGCCAGCAGCTTGGCCCCTCAGGACAGGACATTCTCTGGGGCCAACGTCCTGACTTTC. This translates into CASSLAPQDRTFSGANVLTF. Supplemented by reference TRBV5-1 and TRBJ2-6, the full variable domain reads KAGVTQTPRYLIKTRGQQVTLSCSPISGHRSVSWYQQTPGQGLQFLFEYFSETQRNKGNFPGRFSGRQFSNSRSEMNVSTLELGDSALYLCASSLAPQDRTFSGANVLTFGAGSRLTVL.

In DNA form, the CDR3 reads TGTGCCAGCAGTTTAGGGTCTAGCGGGAACTCCTACGAGCAGTACTTC. Translated, it gives CASSLGSSGNSYEQYF. V usage is TRBV27 and J usage is TRBJ2-7; the match to TRBD2 covers 9 bases. Germline CDR1 and CDR2: MNHEY and SMNVEV (reference sequence). The CDR3 has 16 residues. After removal of 2 bases from V and 0 bases from J, the junction contained 5 bases not matched to a gene.

This clone was seen just once. The chain uses TRBV23-1 and TRBJ1-5; D perhaps matches TRBD1 (5 bases). TRBV23-1 is an ORF; its function is uncertain. The CDR3 totals 16 residues. The germline V and J ends were trimmed by 0 bases and 7 bases, with 16 bases remaining between them. CDR3 region: CASSQSGRAPTQPQHF. CDR3 bases: TGCGCCAGCAGTCAATCAGGCAGGGCCCCGACGCAGCCCCAGCATTTT.

The chain couples TRBV5-1 to TRBJ1-4, with D uncertain. Germline assignment: CDR1 SGHRS and CDR2 YFSETQ. V was clipped by 4 bases and J by 4 bases, with 11 bases between them. The CDR3 runs to 14 residues. In DNA form, the CDR3 reads TGCGCCAGCAGCGCGGGAGCCGATAATGAAAAACTGTTTTTT. This codes for CASSAGADNEKLFF.

V usage is TRBV7-2 and J usage is TRBJ2-5, with 9 positions matching TRBD2. This CDR3 region has 15 residues. Germline V lookup: CDR1 SGHTA, CDR2 FQGNSA. J was trimmed by 5 bases and V by 2 bases; bases with no gene match: 6. The CDR3 sequence: CASSLNSGGWETQYF. CDR3 DNA sequence: TGTGCCAGCAGCTTAAATAGCGGGGGTTGGGAGACCCAGTACTTC. Using reference TRBV7-2 and TRBJ2-5 for the parts outside the CDR3, the full variable domain is GAGVSQSPSNKVTEKGKDVELRCDPISGHTALYWYRQSLGQGLEFLIYFQGNSAPDKSGLPSDRFSAERTGGSVSTLTIQRTQQEDSAVYLCASSLNSGGWETQYFGPGTRLLVL.

The V gene is TRBV5-1, the J gene TRBJ2-7; TRBD2 agrees at 14 bases. V shed 2 bases and J 0 bases; nucleotides not matched to a gene: 4. The CDR3 covers 17 residues. Germline lookup yields CDR1 SGHRS and CDR2 YFSETQ. The CDR3 DNA reads TGCGCCAGCAGCTTCTCTGGACTAGCGGGGGGCTCCTACGAGCAGTACTTC. The encoded protein is CASSFSGLAGGSYEQYF.

The chain uses TRBV18 and TRBJ2-1; possibly TRBD2 for D (6 bases). Germline V gives CDR1 KGHSH, CDR2 LQKENI. CDR3 length: 15 residues. Trimming took 6 bases from V and 6 from J, leaving 18 bases between them. CDR3 region: CASSGELAGRNEQFF. CDR3 sequence (DNA): TGTGCCAGCTCTGGTGAACTAGCAGGCCGCAATGAGCAGTTCTTC. The whole variable domain, remainder taken from reference TRBV18 and TRBJ2-1, is NAGVMQNPRHLVRRRGQEARLRCSPMKGHSHVYWYRQLPEEGLKFMVYLQKENIIDESGMPKERFSAEFPKEGPSILRIQQVVRGDSAAYFCASSGELAGRNEQFFGPGTRLTVL.